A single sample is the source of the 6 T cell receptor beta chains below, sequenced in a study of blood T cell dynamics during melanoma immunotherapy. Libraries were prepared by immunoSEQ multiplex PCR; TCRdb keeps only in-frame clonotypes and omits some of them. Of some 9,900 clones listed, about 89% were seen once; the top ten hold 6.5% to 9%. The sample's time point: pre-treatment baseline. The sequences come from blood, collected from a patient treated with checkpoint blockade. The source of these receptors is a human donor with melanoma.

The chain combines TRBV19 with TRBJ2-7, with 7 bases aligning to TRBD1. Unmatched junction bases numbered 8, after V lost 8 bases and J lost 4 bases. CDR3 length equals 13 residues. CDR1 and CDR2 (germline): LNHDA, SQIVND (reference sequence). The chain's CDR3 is CASSGTDGYEQYF. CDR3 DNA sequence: TGTGCCAGTTCCGGGACAGACGGTTACGAGCAGTACTTC.

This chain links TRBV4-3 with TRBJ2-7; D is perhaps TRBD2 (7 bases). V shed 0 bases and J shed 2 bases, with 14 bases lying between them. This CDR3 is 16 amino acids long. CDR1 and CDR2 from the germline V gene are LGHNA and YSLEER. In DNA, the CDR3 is TGCGCCAGCAGCCAAGATAGGGGGGGATCCCCCTACGAGCAGTACTTC. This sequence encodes CASSQDRGGSPYEQYF.

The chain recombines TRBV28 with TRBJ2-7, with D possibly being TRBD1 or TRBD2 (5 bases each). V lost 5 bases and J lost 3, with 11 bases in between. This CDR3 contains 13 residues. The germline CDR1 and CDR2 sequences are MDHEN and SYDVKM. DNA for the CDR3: TGTGCCAGCAGTCCGGGACCTCTCTACGAGCAGTACTTC. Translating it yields CASSPGPLYEQYF.

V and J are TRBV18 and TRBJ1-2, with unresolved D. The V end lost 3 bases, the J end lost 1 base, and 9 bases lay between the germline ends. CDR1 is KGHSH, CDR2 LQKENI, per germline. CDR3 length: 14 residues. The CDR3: CASSPRLDNYGYTF. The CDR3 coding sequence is TGTGCCAGCTCACCGCGATTGGATAACTATGGCTACACCTTC.

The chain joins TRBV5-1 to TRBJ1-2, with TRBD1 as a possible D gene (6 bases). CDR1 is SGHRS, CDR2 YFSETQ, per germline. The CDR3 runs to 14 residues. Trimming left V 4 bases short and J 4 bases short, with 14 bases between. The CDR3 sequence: CASSPSGGAYGYTF. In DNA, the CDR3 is TGCGCCAGCAGCCCAAGCGGGGGGGCCTATGGCTACACCTTC.

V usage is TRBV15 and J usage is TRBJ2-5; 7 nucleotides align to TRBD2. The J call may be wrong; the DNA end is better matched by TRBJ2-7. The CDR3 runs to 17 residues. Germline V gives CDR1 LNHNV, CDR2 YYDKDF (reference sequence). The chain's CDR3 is CATSRDTPTSAFYEQYF. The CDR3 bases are TGTGCCACCAGCAGAGATACCCCTACTAGCGCATTCTACGAGCAGTACTTC.